The sequence of this TCR beta chain was determined in a study of shared clonotypes between healthy human individuals. Looking at the study overall: Each donor contributed plates that comprised three CD4 naive, three CD4 memory, two CD8 naive and one CD8 memory. Study-wide results and caveats: Though the depth was large, rarefaction showed that sorted-subset sequencing was incomplete.

The authors distributed each subset's genomic DNA evenly over several immunoSEQ plates. Generated by immunoSEQ multiplex PCR, the TCRdb table keeps only in-frame clones and is missing some. The repertoire holds approximately 2.1 million clones, approximately 93% seen once, with about 0.39% in the top ten. The germline V gene encodes CDR1 MNHEY and CDR2 SMNVEV (reference sequence). This CDR3 has 12 amino acids. The V end was cut by 6 bases, the J end by 5 bases, with 10 bases between. This clone was counted a few times. Antigen: not known. Into CD45RA+ naive and CD45RA-negative memory subsets, the CD4+ cells were split.

This receptor was obtained from a man younger than 30 in good health. Some clones in this sample may be carry-over from other donors' samples. The chain links TRBV27 to TRBJ1-1, with no clear D. The sample consisted of naive CD4+ T cells from PBMCs. As to subset: CD45RA+ positively selected. CDR3 residues: CASREGRTEAFF. DNA for the CDR3: TGTGCCAGCAGAGAAGGAAGGACTGAAGCTTTCTTT.